The T cell receptor beta chain under discussion was sequenced for a study of T cells expressing NK-cell markers. 5'RACE template switching with UMIs produced the TCR beta cDNA. Reanalyzing the 5' RACE reads, TCRdb keeps one entry per CDR3 protein, without DNA. The sample is made up of under 600,000 distinct CDR3 sequences, and the top ten hold under 1.5% of it. The sequencing sample was made of blood T cells: a sorted CD56 or NKG2C T cell subset, CD4+ or CD8+ T cells, or bulk PBMC T cells (not recorded which). The receptor was isolated from a woman aged 45-59 years in good health.

The CDR3 here is CASSPGTPQNNEQFF. The V gene is TRBV3-1, the J gene TRBJ2-1; no DNA is available, so the TRBD2 call from TCRdb remains unchecked. The CDR3 spans 15 residues. CDR1 and CDR2 (germline): LGHDT, YNNKEL (reference sequence).